What follows describes a single TCR beta chain. Its antigen is unknown. Unique molecular identifiers were attached to individual cDNA molecules. TCRdb called the 5' RACE reads again in MiXCR, with one record for every CDR3 protein. Here the sample spans tens of thousands of distinct CDR3 sequences, less than 20% being singletons. These data originate in a study of early T cells in non-severe SARS-CoV-2 infection. Study findings and constraints: Clonotype matching in VDJdb favored anti-spike CD8 responses and did not capture private and CD4 specificities.

This CDR3 is built from 13 residues. From germline, CDR1 is SGHNT and CDR2 YYREEE (reference sequence). V lost 5 bases to trimming and J lost 1 base, with 9 bases between them. The sample in question was whole blood, obtained at baseline. The V and J genes are TRBV5-4 and TRBJ1-2; D not resolved. The clonotype comes from an adult who was a healthcare worker with PCR-confirmed SARS-CoV-2 infection or an uninfected control (not recorded which). The CDR3 is CASSSTVNYGYTF. As DNA, the CDR3 is TGTGCCAGCAGTTCGACGGTTAACTATGGCTACACCTTC.